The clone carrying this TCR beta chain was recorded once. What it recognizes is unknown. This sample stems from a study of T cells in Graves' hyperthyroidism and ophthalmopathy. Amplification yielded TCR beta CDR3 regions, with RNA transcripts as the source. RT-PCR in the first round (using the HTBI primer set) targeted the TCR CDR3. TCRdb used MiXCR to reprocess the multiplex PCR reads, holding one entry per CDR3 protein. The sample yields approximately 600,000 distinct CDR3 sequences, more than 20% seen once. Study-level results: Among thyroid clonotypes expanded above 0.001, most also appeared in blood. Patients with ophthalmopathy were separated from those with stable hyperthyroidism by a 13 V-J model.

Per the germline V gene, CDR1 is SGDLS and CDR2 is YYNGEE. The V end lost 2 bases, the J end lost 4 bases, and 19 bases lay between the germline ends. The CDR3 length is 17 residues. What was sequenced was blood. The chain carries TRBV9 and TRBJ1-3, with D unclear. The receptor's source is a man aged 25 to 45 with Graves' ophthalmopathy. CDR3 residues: CASSVGIDGFSGNTIYF. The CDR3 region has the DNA TGTGCCAGCAGCGTTGGCATTGATGGGTTCAGCGGAAACACCATATATTTT.